A single sample is the source of the 16 T cell receptor beta chains below, sequenced in a study of type 1 regulatory T cells. TCRdb re-derived calls from the reads in MiXCR, one entry per CDR3 protein. The data hold 15,000 to 20,000 distinct CDR3 sequences, with 10% observed a single time. The specimen was CD4+ T cells, either the whole sample or a sorted fraction (not recorded which). These receptors were obtained from a human donor in good health.

This clonotype was counted at least ten times. The chain couples TRBV12-3 or TRBV12-4 to TRBJ2-5, with 7 bases matching TRBD1. After removal of 5 bases from V and 5 bases from J, the junction contained 11 bases not matched to a gene. The CDR3 consists of 15 residues. The CDR3 sequence is CASSLPTGVRETQYF. For the CDR3, the DNA is TGTGCCAGCAGTCTCCCTACAGGGGTCCGGGAGACCCAGTACTTC.

This clonotype was recorded a few times. The V gene is TRBV7-8, the J gene TRBJ2-7; D tentatively reads TRBD1 or TRBD2 (5 bases each). Germline assignment: CDR1 SGHVS and CDR2 FQNEAQ. The V end lost 1 base, the J end lost 3 bases, and 16 bases lay between the germline ends. The CDR3 sequence is 16 residues long. Here the CDR3 reads CASSLVIQGDFYEQYF. The CDR3 nucleotides read TGTGCCAGCAGCTTAGTCATCCAGGGAGACTTCTACGAGCAGTACTTC.

The table lists this clonotype with many counts. V and J are TRBV18 and TRBJ2-3, with D uncertain. Germline values: CDR1 KGHSH, CDR2 LQKENI. V lost 5 bases and J lost 4, with 7 bases in between. The CDR3 loop spans 12 amino acids. CDR3 loop: CASSKSPDTQYF. The CDR3 coding sequence is TGTGCCAGCTCAAAGTCCCCAGATACGCAGTATTTT.

This chain joins TRBV7-2 and TRBJ1-1, with D unclear. Looked up from germline, CDR1 is SGHTA and CDR2 is FQGNSA. The CDR3 loop spans 14 amino acids. Trimming took 1 base from V and 4 from J, leaving 10 bases between them. The CDR3 DNA follows: TGTGCCAGCAGCTTAGGCGTCGGAAGCACTGAAGCTTTCTTT. Translation: CASSLGVGSTEAFF.

The chain employs TRBV7-9 and TRBJ2-2; 9 nucleotides agree with TRBD2. CDR3 length equals 14 residues. CDR1 is SEHNR and CDR2 is FQNEAQ in the germline V gene (reference sequence). The J segment lost 6 bases and the V segment lost 5 bases, leaving 4 bases of the junction unmatched. DNA of the CDR3: TGTGCCAGCAGCCCTTGGACTAGCGCCGGGGAGCTGTTTTTT. This translates into CASSPWTSAGELFF.

This clonotype was seen a few times. This chain uses TRBV3-1 with TRBJ1-1, with a possible D match to TRBD1 (5 bases). Per the germline V gene, CDR1 is LGHDT and CDR2 is YNNKEL (reference sequence). CDR3 length: 14 amino acids. Trimming pared 3 bases from V and 0 bases from J, leaving 8 bases between. CDR3 sequence: CASSHRVVNTEAFF. The CDR3 nucleotides are TGTGCCAGCAGCCACAGGGTGGTGAACACTGAAGCTTTCTTT.

This clonotype was seen repeatedly, ten times or more. The chain couples TRBV7-9 to TRBJ2-1; D may be TRBD2 (5 bases). V dropped 0 bases and J dropped 7 bases, with 16 bases sitting between them. Germline V gives CDR1 SEHNR, CDR2 FQNEAQ (reference sequence). The CDR3 covers 16 residues. CDR3 sequence reads: CASSLAPVGARNEQFF. CDR3 bases: TGTGCCAGCAGCTTAGCGCCCGTGGGAGCACGGAATGAGCAGTTCTTC.

The rearrangement links TRBV20-1 to TRBJ2-1; 9 bases line up with TRBD2. Germline trimming cut 6 bases from V and 4 bases from J; bases unmatched to any gene: 10. Germline loops: CDR1 DFQATT, CDR2 SNEGSKA (reference sequence). The CDR3 totals 15 residues. The CDR3 bases are TGCAGTGCCCCTGGGGCTAGCGGGATTTACAATGAGCAGTTCTTC. Its protein product is CSAPGASGIYNEQFF.

This clonotype showed up just a few times. The chain is built from TRBV7-2 and TRBJ2-1; TRBD2 is a possible D gene (6 bases). The CDR3 sequence is 12 residues long. V was shortened by 5 bases and J by 15 bases, with 17 bases between the two germline ends. CDR1 SGHTA and CDR2 FQGNSA come from the germline V gene. The CDR3 region has the DNA TGTGCCAGCAGCCCCGGGACTGAGGCTCGGTTCTTC. It codes for CASSPGTEARFF.

The rearrangement links TRBV20-1 to TRBJ1-5; D gene unclear. With 5 bases removed from V and 7 bases from J, the gap between germline ends came to 12 bases. Germline loops: CDR1 DFQATT, CDR2 SNEGSKA (reference sequence). The CDR3 is 12 residues long. The CDR3 spells CSALVGPQPQHF. The CDR3 bases are TGCAGTGCTCTCGTCGGGCCACAGCCCCAGCATTTT.

The chain links TRBV7-3 to TRBJ1-2; D is perhaps TRBD1 (6 bases). With 5 bases removed from V and 7 bases from J, the gap between germline ends came to 14 bases. The CDR3 is made up of 13 amino acids. Germline lookup yields CDR1 SGHTA and CDR2 FQGTGA. Written as DNA, the CDR3 is TGTGCCAGCAGCGCAGCTACAGGGTCTGGCTACACCTTC. Translation gives CASSAATGSGYTF.

This clonotype was detected many times. The chain recombines TRBV20-1 with TRBJ2-3, with D possibly being TRBD1 (5 bases). Germline values: CDR1 DFQATT, CDR2 SNEGSKA (reference sequence). The CDR3 loop spans 13 amino acids. The V end was cut by 5 bases, the J end by 10 bases, with 19 bases between. Here the CDR3 reads CSAEEQANLSQYF. The CDR3 DNA is TGCAGTGCTGAGGAACAGGCGAACCTTTCGCAGTATTTT.

This clonotype was found many times. The V call is TRBV7-2, the J call TRBJ2-6; D is uncertain. V lost 4 bases, J lost 1 base, and 11 bases lay in between. Germline V gene data show CDR1 as SGHTA and CDR2 as FQGNSA. This CDR3 is built from 16 residues. CDR3 nucleotides: TGTGCCAGCAGCTCCGCGGCCAGGTCTGGGGCCAACGTCCTGACTTTC. Amino acids: CASSSAARSGANVLTF.

This clonotype appeared many times. Written as DNA, the CDR3 is TGCAGTGCTATTCCTAGCGGGAGGGCCGAGGATACGCAGTATTTT. Amino acids: CSAIPSGRAEDTQYF. The gene calls are TRBV20-1 and TRBJ2-3, with 12 nucleotides matching TRBD2. The CDR3 is made up of 15 amino acids. Looked up from germline, CDR1 is DFQATT and CDR2 is SNEGSKA (reference sequence). V shed 4 bases, J shed 6 bases, and the junction held 8 bases outside the gene matches.

The table lists this clonotype with many counts. CDR3 DNA: TGTGCCAGCAGTTACCCCCCTAGCGGGTTTTACAATGAGCAGTTCTTC. As protein: CASSYPPSGFYNEQFF. The chain combines TRBV6-6 with TRBJ2-1, with 8 bases fitting TRBD2. V lost 2 bases, J lost 4 bases, and 7 bases stayed unmatched. CDR1 MNHNY and CDR2 SVGAGI come from the germline V gene (reference sequence). The CDR3 has 16 residues.

V gene TRBV18 combines with J gene TRBJ2-1; 8 positions match TRBD2. The CDR3 covers 17 residues. Germline CDR1 is KGHSH and CDR2 is LQKENI. V lost 2 bases to trimming and J lost 7 bases; unmatched junction nucleotides: 13. CDR3 residues: CASSPFSGEGRGNEQFF. The CDR3, as DNA: TGTGCCAGCTCACCATTTAGCGGGGAAGGACGAGGGAATGAGCAGTTCTTC.